This T cell receptor (beta chain) originates from a study of beta chain features in type 1 diabetes. Notes on the study in general: Type 1 diabetes patients showed a moderate but significant shortening of TCRB CDR3s in all four CD4+ subsets.

In regard to this clone: The target antigen is unknown.

Sequencing targeted expressed TCRB transcripts, as all isolated RNA had been reverse transcribed. Sequencing was performed with immunoSEQ multiplex PCR; in TCRdb, only in-frame clones are kept and a portion is missing. The sample lists over 55,000 clones; under 60% were seen once. Germline V CDR1 and CDR2: MNHNY, SVGAGI (reference sequence). After removal of 7 bases from V and 5 bases from J, the junction contained 9 bases not matched to a gene. CDR3 size: 16 residues. The sample was Tregs from blood. The chain couples TRBV6-6 to TRBJ2-2; the match to TRBD2 covers 11 bases. The source of this sequence is a woman in her 40s with type 1 diabetes. CDR3 loop: CASKGPGLADTGELFF. For the CDR3, the DNA is TGTGCCAGCAAGGGACCGGGACTAGCGGATACCGGGGAGCTGTTTTTT.